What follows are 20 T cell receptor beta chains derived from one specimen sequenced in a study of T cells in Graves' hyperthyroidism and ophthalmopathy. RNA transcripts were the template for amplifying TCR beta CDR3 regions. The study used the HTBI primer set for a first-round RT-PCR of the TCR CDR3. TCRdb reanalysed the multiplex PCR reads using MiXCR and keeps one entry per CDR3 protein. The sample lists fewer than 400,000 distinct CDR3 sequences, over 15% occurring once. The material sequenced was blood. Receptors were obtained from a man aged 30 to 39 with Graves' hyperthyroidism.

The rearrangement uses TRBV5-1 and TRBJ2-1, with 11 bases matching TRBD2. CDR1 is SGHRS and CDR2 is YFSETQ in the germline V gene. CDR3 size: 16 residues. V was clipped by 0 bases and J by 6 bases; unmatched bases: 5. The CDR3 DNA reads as TGCGCCAGCAGCTTGGCAGTAGCGGGAGGGCCCAATGAGCAGTTCTTC. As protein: CASSLAVAGGPNEQFF.

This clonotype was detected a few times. CDR3 coding DNA: TGCGCCAGCAGTGAGACTAGCGGGTTGGGTGGGGAGACCCAGTACTTC. This encodes CASSETSGLGGETQYF. The V gene is TRBV10-2, the J gene TRBJ2-5; 9 bases agree with TRBD2. Germline V gives CDR1 WSHSY, CDR2 SAAADI. J was trimmed by 5 bases and V by 2 bases; bases with no gene match: 9. This CDR3 comprises 16 residues.

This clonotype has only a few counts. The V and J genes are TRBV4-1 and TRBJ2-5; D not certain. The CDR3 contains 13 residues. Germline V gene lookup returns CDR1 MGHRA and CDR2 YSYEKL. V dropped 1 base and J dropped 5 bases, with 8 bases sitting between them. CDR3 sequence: CASSQVVKETQYF. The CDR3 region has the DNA TGCGCCAGCAGCCAAGTTGTGAAGGAGACCCAGTACTTC.

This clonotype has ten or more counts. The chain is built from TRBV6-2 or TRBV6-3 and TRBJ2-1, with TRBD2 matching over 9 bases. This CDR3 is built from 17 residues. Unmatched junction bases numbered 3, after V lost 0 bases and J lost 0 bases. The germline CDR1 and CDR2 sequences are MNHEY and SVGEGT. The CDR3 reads CASSYSAGGHSYNEQFF. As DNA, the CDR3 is TGTGCCAGCAGTTACTCAGCGGGAGGCCACTCCTACAATGAGCAGTTCTTC.

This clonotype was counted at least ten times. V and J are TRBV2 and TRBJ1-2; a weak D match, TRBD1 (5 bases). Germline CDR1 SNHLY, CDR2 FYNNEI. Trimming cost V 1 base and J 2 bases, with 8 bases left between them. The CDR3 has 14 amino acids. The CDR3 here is CASSEGRGNYGYTF. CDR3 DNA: TGTGCCAGCAGTGAAGGGCGGGGGAACTATGGCTACACCTTC.

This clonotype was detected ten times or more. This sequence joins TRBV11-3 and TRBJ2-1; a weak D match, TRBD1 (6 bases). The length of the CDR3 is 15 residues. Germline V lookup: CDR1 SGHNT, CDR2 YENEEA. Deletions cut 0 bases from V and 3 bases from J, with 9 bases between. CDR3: CASSLDRGVYNEQFF. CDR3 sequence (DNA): TGTGCCAGCAGCTTAGACAGGGGAGTCTACAATGAGCAGTTCTTC.

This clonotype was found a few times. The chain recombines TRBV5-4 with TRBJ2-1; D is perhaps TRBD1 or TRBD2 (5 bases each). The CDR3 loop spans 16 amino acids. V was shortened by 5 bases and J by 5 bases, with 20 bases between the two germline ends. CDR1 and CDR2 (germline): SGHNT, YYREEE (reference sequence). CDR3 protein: CASSSFVRDVNNEQFF. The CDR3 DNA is TGTGCCAGCAGTTCTTTTGTCCGGGACGTGAACAATGAGCAGTTCTTC.

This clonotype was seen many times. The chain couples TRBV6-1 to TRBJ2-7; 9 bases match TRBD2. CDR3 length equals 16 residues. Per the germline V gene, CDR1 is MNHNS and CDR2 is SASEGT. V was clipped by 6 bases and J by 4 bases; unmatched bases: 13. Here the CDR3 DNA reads TGTGCCAGCAGCTGGGGGGGTAGCGGGAGTAAGTACGAGCAGTACTTC. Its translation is CASSWGGSGSKYEQYF.

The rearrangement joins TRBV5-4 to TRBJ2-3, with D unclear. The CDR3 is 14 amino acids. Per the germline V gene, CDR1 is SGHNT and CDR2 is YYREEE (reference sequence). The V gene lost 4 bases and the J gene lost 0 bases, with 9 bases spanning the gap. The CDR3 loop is CASSVKTSTDTQYF. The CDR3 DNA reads TGTGCCAGCAGCGTAAAAACTAGCACAGATACGCAGTATTTT.

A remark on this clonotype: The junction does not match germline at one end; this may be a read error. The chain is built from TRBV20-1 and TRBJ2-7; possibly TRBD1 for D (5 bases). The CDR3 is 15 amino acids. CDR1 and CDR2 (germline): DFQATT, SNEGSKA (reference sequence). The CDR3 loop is CSAKSLQGVVYERYF. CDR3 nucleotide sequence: TGCAGTGCTAAGTCGCTGCAGGGTGTTGTATACGAGCGGTACTTC.

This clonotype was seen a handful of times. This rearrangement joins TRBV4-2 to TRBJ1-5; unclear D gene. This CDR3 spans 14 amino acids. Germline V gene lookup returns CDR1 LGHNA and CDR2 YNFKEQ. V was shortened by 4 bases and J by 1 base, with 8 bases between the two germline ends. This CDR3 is CASSPDFSNQPQHF. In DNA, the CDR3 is TGTGCCAGCAGCCCGGATTTCAGCAATCAGCCCCAGCATTTT.

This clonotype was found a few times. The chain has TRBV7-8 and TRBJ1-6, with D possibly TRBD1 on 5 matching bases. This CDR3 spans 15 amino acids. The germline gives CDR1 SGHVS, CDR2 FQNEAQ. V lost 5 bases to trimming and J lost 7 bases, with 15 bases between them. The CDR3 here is CASSGSRQTNSPLHF. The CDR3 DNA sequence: TGTGCCAGCAGCGGCAGTCGACAGACAAATTCACCCCTCCACTTT. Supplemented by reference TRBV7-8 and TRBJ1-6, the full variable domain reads GAGVSQSPRYKVAKRGQDVALRCDPISGHVSLFWYQQALGQGPEFLTYFQNEAQLDKSGLPSDRFFAERPEGSVSTLKIQRTQQEDSAVYLCASSGSRQTNSPLHFGNGTRLTVT.

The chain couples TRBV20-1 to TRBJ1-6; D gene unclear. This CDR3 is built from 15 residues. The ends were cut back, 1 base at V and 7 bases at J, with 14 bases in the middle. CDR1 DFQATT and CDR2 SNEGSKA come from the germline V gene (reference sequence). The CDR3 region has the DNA TGCAGTGCTAGAGTTATCGGCAGGACGAATTCACCCCTCCACTTT. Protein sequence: CSARVIGRTNSPLHF.

CDR3 DNA sequence: TGCAGTGCGACGACTAGCGGGAGGCCCCACAATGAGCAGTTCTTC. Residues: CSATTSGRPHNEQFF. V and J are TRBV20-1 and TRBJ2-1, with TRBD2 matching over 13 bases. This CDR3 comprises 15 residues. CDR1 DFQATT and CDR2 SNEGSKA come from the germline V gene (reference sequence). The junction had 7 bases not matched to a gene; V was cut back by 6 bases and J by 5 bases.

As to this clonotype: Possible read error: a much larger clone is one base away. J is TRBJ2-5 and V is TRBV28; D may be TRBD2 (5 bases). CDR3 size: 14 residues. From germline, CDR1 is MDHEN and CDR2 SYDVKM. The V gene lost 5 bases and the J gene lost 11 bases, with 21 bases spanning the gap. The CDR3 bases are TGTGCCAGCAGTGCAGCCTCCGGACTCCGAGAACAGTACTTC. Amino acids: CASSAASGLREQYF.

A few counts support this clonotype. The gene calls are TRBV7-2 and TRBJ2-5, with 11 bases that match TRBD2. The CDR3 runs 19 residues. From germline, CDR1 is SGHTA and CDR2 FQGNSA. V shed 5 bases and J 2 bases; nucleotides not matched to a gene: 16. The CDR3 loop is CASSPSPSPGLAVQETQYF. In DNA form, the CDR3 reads TGTGCCAGCAGCCCGTCCCCCTCTCCGGGACTAGCGGTACAAGAGACCCAGTACTTC.

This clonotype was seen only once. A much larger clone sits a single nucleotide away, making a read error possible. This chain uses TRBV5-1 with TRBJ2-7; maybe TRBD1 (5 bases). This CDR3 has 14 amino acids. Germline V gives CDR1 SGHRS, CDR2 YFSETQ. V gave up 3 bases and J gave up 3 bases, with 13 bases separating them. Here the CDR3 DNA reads TGCGCCAGCAGCTCGGCCGACAGTATCTACGAGCAGTACTTC. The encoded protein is CASSSADSIYEQYF.

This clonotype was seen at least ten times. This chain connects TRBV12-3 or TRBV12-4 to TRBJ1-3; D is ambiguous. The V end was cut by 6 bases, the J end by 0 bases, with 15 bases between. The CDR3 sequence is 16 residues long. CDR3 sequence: CASSSRRRISGNTIYF. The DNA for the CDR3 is TGTGCCAGCAGCTCCCGACGGAGGATCTCTGGAAACACCATATATTTT.

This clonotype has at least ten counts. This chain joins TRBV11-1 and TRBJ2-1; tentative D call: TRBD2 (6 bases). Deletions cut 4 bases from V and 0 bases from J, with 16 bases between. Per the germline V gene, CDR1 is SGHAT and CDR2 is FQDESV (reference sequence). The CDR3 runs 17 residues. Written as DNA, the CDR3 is TGTGCCAGCAGCTCCCCTGGAGGGGAGAGCTCCTACAATGAGCAGTTCTTC. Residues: CASSSPGGESSYNEQFF.

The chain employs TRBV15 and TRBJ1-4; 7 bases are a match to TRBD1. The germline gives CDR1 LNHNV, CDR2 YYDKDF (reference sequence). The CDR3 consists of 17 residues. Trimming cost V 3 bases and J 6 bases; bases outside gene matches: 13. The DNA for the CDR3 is TGTGCCACCAGCAGCGCACTTGGGGGAGGGGGCGATGAAAAACTGTTTTTT. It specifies CATSSALGGGGDEKLFF.